The 28 T cell receptor beta chains reported below all come from one sample, sequenced in a study of blood T cells in healthy people across ages. A sample-barcoded 5' primer and a J-beta primer mix were used in a second PCR of roughly 7 to 11 cycles. TCRdb redid the calling of the 5' RACE reads with MiXCR, one entry per CDR3 protein. The top ten hold 10% to 15% of the sample, which has 650,000 to 1,000,000 distinct CDR3 sequences, around 36% seen once. What was sequenced was blood. These receptors all stem from a young man in good health.

As concerns this clonotype: Just one base apart from a much larger clone, this may be a read error. V usage is TRBV10-3 and J usage is TRBJ2-1; possibly TRBD2 for D (5 bases). The CDR3 is 15 residues long. The V end lost 0 bases, the J end lost 13 bases, and 19 bases lay between the germline ends. Germline V lookup: CDR1 ENHRY, CDR2 SYGVKD. The CDR3 loop is CAISESKELGETQFF. The DNA of the CDR3 is TGTGCCATCAGTGAGTCGAAGGAACTTGGGGAGACCCAGTTCTTC.

There are a few counts of this clonotype. The J gene is TRBJ2-1, the V gene TRBV11-2; perhaps TRBD1 as D (6 bases). The CDR3 is made up of 14 amino acids. V gave up 7 bases and J gave up 8 bases, with 18 bases separating them. Germline V gene sequence: CDR1 SGHAT, CDR2 FQNNGV. The CDR3 loop reads CASTPNRVQDEQFF. In nucleotides, the CDR3 is TGTGCCAGCACCCCTAACAGGGTTCAAGATGAGCAGTTCTTC.

The chain joins TRBV20-1 to TRBJ2-3; 9 nucleotides match TRBD1. The CDR3 sequence is 14 residues long. The germline V gene encodes CDR1 DFQATT and CDR2 SNEGSKA (reference sequence). V lost 6 bases and J lost 4; bases outside the gene matches: 8. The CDR3 loop is CSAGTGKGPDTQYF. The CDR3 nucleotides are TGCAGTGCAGGGACAGGGAAAGGTCCAGATACGCAGTATTTT.

This chain connects TRBV2 to TRBJ2-2; D not resolved. The CDR3 runs 15 residues. Germline CDR1 and CDR2: SNHLY and FYNNEI. With 3 bases removed from V and 3 bases from J, the gap between germline ends came to 11 bases. The CDR3 loop is CASSDIPAHTGELFF. The DNA for the CDR3 is TGTGCCAGCAGTGACATCCCAGCCCACACCGGGGAGCTGTTTTTT. The whole variable domain, filled in from reference TRBV2 and TRBJ2-2, reads EPEVTQTPSHQVTQMGQEVILRCVPISNHLYFYWYRQILGQKVEFLVSFYNNEISEKSEIFDDQFSVERPDGSNFTLKIRSTKLEDSAMYFCASSDIPAHTGELFFGEGSRLTVL.

This clonotype was observed a few times. The gene calls are TRBV4-2 and TRBJ2-5; D gene ambiguous. Trimming stripped 0 bases from V and 5 bases from J, with 10 bases between. CDR1 LGHNA and CDR2 YNFKEQ come from the germline V gene. This CDR3 is built from 14 residues. The CDR3 DNA reads as TGTGCCAGCAGCCAAGAGGTTTATCGTGAGACCCAGTACTTC. Translating gives CASSQEVYRETQYF.

A remark on this clonotype: A much larger clonotype is one base distant, so this may be a read error. V gene TRBV4-3 combines with J gene TRBJ2-3; 7 bases match TRBD2. Germline CDR1 is LGHNA and CDR2 is YSLEER. This CDR3 spans 14 amino acids. J gave up 10 bases and V 4 bases, and 11 bases lay outside the gene matches. CDR3 bases: TGCGCCAGCAGCCCAGGCGGGGCGGGGGATGCGCAGTATTTT. Its protein product is CASSPGGAGDAQYF.

The table lists this clonotype with many counts. V gene TRBV6-6 combines with J gene TRBJ1-4; D is possibly TRBD1 (6 bases). The length of the CDR3 is 15 residues. CDR1 and CDR2 (germline): MNHNY, SVGAGI (reference sequence). V gave up 7 bases and J gave up 5 bases, with 17 bases separating them. The CDR3 coding sequence is TGTGCCAGCACCCTTGGGGGGCACAGAAATGAAAAACTGTTTTTT. Translated: CASTLGGHRNEKLFF.

DNA for the CDR3: TGCGCCAGCAGCCCCGGGGTAGCGGGAAGCCTCTCCTACGAGCAGTACTTC. This sequence encodes CASSPGVAGSLSYEQYF. The J gene is TRBJ2-7, the V gene TRBV4-1; 8 bases match TRBD2. The CDR3 sequence is 17 residues long. V was clipped by 4 bases and J by 0 bases; unmatched bases: 11. CDR1 MGHRA and CDR2 YSYEKL come from the germline V gene.

The V and J genes are TRBV28 and TRBJ2-1, with D possibly being TRBD1 (7 bases). Matching the DNA end better, TRBJ2-7 makes the J call doubtful. This CDR3 spans 16 amino acids. Germline CDR1 MDHEN, CDR2 SYDVKM. The CDR3 loop reads CASSLGGGTSYNEQYF. In DNA, the CDR3 is TGTGCCAGCAGCCTCGGAGGGGGCACCTCCTACAATGAGCAGTACTTC.

The V and J genes are TRBV20-1 and TRBJ2-1; D gene uncertain. CDR3 length: 12 residues. Germline V gene data show CDR1 as DFQATT and CDR2 as SNEGSKA (reference sequence). Between the trimmed V and J ends, which lost 3 bases and 5 bases, there was a span of 8 bases. CDR3 DNA: TGCAGTGCTAGGGTCCGTAACAATGAGCAGTTCTTC. Translation: CSARVRNNEQFF.

A remark on this clonotype: A clone one base away is much larger, so this may be a read error. The chain links TRBV29-1 to TRBJ2-6; D is ambiguous. The CDR3 extends over 12 amino acids. CDR1 is SQVTM and CDR2 is ANQGSEA in the germline V gene. In DNA, the CDR3 is TGCGGCGTCGTAACTGGGGCCAACGTCCTGACTTTC. Amino acids: CGVVTGANVLTF.

This clonotype has at least ten counts. The chain links TRBV19 to TRBJ2-3, with TRBD1 matching 9 bases. The CDR3 sequence is 14 residues long. The trim removed 7 bases at V and 6 bases at J, leaving 8 bases unmatched. CDR1 LNHDA and CDR2 SQIVND come from the germline V gene (reference sequence). CDR3 coding DNA: TGTGCCAGTAACGCGGGACAGGGTGTGGATACGCAGTATTTT. Protein product: CASNAGQGVDTQYF.

The chain joins TRBV28 to TRBJ2-5; TRBD2 agrees at 11 bases. Germline assignment: CDR1 MDHEN and CDR2 SYDVKM. The CDR3 has 18 residues. V was clipped by 7 bases and J by 5 bases; unmatched bases: 18. In DNA, the CDR3 is TGTGCCAGCACCCAAGGGGGGCTAGCGGGGGGTTATGAGGAGACCCAGTACTTC. Translating gives CASTQGGLAGGYEETQYF.

V and J are TRBV14 and TRBJ2-1; 7 positions match TRBD1. This CDR3 has 17 residues. Germline assignment: CDR1 SGHDN and CDR2 FVKESK. J lost 1 base, V lost 2 bases, and 8 bases had no gene match. The CDR3 DNA reads TGTGCCAGCAGCCAACAATTAGGGGGCGTTTCCTACAATGAGCAGTTCTTC. As protein: CASSQQLGGVSYNEQFF.

This chain joins TRBV7-2 and TRBJ1-5; tentative D call: TRBD1 (5 bases). The V end lost 3 bases, the J end lost 7 bases, and 10 bases lay between the germline ends. CDR1 is SGHTA, CDR2 FQGNSA, per germline. CDR3 length equals 13 residues. CDR3 bases: TGTGCCAGCAGCTTGGAGGGGAAGCAGCCCCAGCATTTT. Residues: CASSLEGKQPQHF.

The gene calls are TRBV2 and TRBJ2-7; 7 nucleotides match TRBD1. Germline lookup yields CDR1 SNHLY and CDR2 FYNNEI. With 6 bases clipped from V and 0 bases from J, the junction kept 5 bases outside the gene matches. The CDR3 is made up of 14 amino acids. CDR3 residues: CASSVDRTSYEQYF. CDR3 nucleotides: TGTGCCAGCAGCGTGGACAGGACCTCCTACGAGCAGTACTTC.

This clonotype was recorded at least ten times. The CDR3, as DNA: TGTGCCAGCGCCTCCCAGGGCACTAAGAACAATGAGCAGTTCTTC. Translation: CASASQGTKNNEQFF. The chain has TRBV7-3 and TRBJ2-1; the D gene is possibly TRBD1 (5 bases). Germline V gene data show CDR1 as SGHTA and CDR2 as FQGTGA. The CDR3 is 15 amino acids. Trimming pared 8 bases from V and 5 bases from J, leaving 19 bases between.

This clonotype appeared a few times. The chain is built from TRBV14 and TRBJ2-1; D is uncertain. The V end lost 4 bases, the J end lost 3 bases, and 4 bases lay between the germline ends. This CDR3 has 12 amino acids. Looked up from germline, CDR1 is SGHDN and CDR2 is FVKESK. The CDR3 DNA reads as TGTGCCAGCAGCCGACACTACAATGAGCAGTTCTTC. Translating gives CASSRHYNEQFF.

The rearrangement joins TRBV20-1 to TRBJ2-5; 7 bases align to TRBD2. The germline V gene has CDR1 DFQATT and CDR2 SNEGSKA (reference sequence). The junction had 15 bases not matched to a gene; V was cut back by 3 bases and J by 11 bases. This CDR3 is built from 14 residues. CDR3 sequence: CSASGTKWYNEQYF. For the CDR3, the DNA is TGCAGTGCTAGTGGGACTAAGTGGTACAATGAGCAGTACTTC.

This clonotype is a singleton in its sample. The chain joins TRBV6-2 or TRBV6-3 to TRBJ1-1; TRBD1 matches at 7 bases. This CDR3 comprises 16 residues. V trimming: 9 bases; J trimming: 1 base; junction bases outside the gene matches: 14. The germline gives CDR1 MNHEY, CDR2 SVGEGT. CDR3 amino acids: CARGYRGQLPNTEAFF. Here the CDR3 DNA reads TGTGCCAGAGGGTACCGGGGACAGCTCCCGAACACTGAAGCTTTCTTT.

The rearrangement uses TRBV5-1 and TRBJ2-2, with 10 bases lining up with TRBD2. The CDR3 is made up of 16 amino acids. Germline-derived CDR1 and CDR2 are SGHRS and YFSETQ. Germline trimming cut 3 bases from V and 2 bases from J; bases unmatched to any gene: 4. CDR3 residues: CASSSSSGGNTGELFF. The CDR3 nucleotides read TGCGCCAGCAGCTCATCTAGCGGGGGTAACACCGGGGAGCTGTTTTTT.

The chain recombines TRBV5-5 with TRBJ2-7; tentatively, D is TRBD1 (6 bases). The CDR3 is 14 residues long. Trimming pared 2 bases from V and 0 bases from J, leaving 9 bases between. Germline V gene data show CDR1 as SGHKS and CDR2 as YYEKEE (reference sequence). The CDR3 reads CASSFLTGSYEQYF. The CDR3 DNA sequence: TGTGCCAGCAGCTTCTTGACAGGCTCCTACGAGCAGTACTTC.

The chain employs TRBV4-1 and TRBJ2-3, with D maybe TRBD2 (6 bases). V was shortened by 4 bases and J by 0 bases, with 14 bases between the two germline ends. Germline V lookup: CDR1 MGHRA, CDR2 YSYEKL. The CDR3 totals 16 residues. The CDR3 region has the DNA TGCGCCAGCAGCCGAAAGGCGGGAACTAGCACAGATACGCAGTATTTT. Residues: CASSRKAGTSTDTQYF.

This clonotype was seen a few times. The V and J genes are TRBV4-2 and TRBJ1-1, with 10 bases identical to TRBD1. The CDR3 runs 15 residues. The V gene end was trimmed by 4 bases and the J gene end by 5 bases; junction bases not matched to a gene: 7. Germline V gene sequence: CDR1 LGHNA, CDR2 YNFKEQ. The CDR3 DNA follows: TGTGCCAGCAGCCCGCCAGACAGGGGGCGAACTGAAGCTTTCTTT. Amino acids: CASSPPDRGRTEAFF.

For this clonotype: The junction shows a germline mismatch at one end, possibly a read error. V usage is TRBV12-3 or TRBV12-4 and J usage is TRBJ1-5, with D perhaps TRBD1 (5 bases). This CDR3 spans 15 amino acids. The CDR3 reads CASSLLGVSNQPRHF. The DNA of the CDR3 is TGTGCCAGCAGTTTATTAGGGGTTAGCAATCAGCCCCGGCATTTT.

In this sample, this clonotype turned up a few times. The chain joins TRBV7-9 to TRBJ2-1; 8 bases are shared with TRBD2. The CDR3 runs to 14 residues. V lost 3 bases and J lost 8; bases outside the gene matches: 6. Germline-derived CDR1 and CDR2 are SEHNR and FQNEAQ (reference sequence). The chain's CDR3 is CASSFGTSDDEQFF. DNA of the CDR3: TGTGCCAGCAGCTTCGGGACTAGTGACGATGAGCAGTTCTTC.

V and J are TRBV11-1 and TRBJ2-7; D is tentatively TRBD1 or TRBD2 (5 bases each). V was cut by 4 bases and J by 0 bases, with 10 bases left in between. From germline, CDR1 is SGHAT and CDR2 FQDESV (reference sequence). The CDR3 has 14 amino acids. The CDR3, as DNA: TGTGCCAGCAGCTCGGGACGGAACTCCTACGAGCAGTACTTC. Protein product: CASSSGRNSYEQYF.

This clonotype was found many times. The V call is TRBV4-1, the J call TRBJ1-4, with D possibly being TRBD1 (5 bases). This CDR3 is 16 amino acids long. V was clipped by 2 bases and J by 8 bases, with 18 bases between them. Per germline, CDR1 MGHRA and CDR2 YSYEKL. Here the CDR3 DNA reads TGCGCCAGCAGCCAATTAAATATGGGACTGCGGGAAAAACTGTTTTTT. Its translation is CASSQLNMGLREKLFF.